This T cell receptor beta chain derives from a study of technical replicates of blood from a handful of donors. V lost 6 bases and J lost 3, with 12 bases in between. This CDR3 is 13 amino acids long. From germline, CDR1 is LNHDA and CDR2 SQIVND (reference sequence). The assay was immunoSEQ multiplex PCR, and TCRdb's table has in-frame clones only and misses some. The table includes more than 90,000 clones, almost 97% detected once. The chain recombines TRBV19 with TRBJ2-7; tentatively, D is TRBD1 (5 bases). The sample was T cells isolated from PBMCs. The TCR comes from a human donor in good health. Written as DNA, the CDR3 is TGTGCCAGTAGCCCACAGGATGGCTACGAGCAGTACTTC. Translating it yields CASSPQDGYEQYF.